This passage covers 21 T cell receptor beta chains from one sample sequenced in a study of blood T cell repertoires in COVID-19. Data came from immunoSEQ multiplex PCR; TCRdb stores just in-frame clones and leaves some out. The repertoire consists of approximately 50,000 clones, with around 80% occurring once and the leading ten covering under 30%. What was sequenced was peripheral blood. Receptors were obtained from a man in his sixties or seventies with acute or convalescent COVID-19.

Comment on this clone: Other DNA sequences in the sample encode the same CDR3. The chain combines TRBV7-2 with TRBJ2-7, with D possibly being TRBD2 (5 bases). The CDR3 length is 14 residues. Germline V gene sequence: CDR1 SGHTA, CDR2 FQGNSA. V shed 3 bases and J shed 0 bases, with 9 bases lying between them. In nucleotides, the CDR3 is TGTGCCAGCAGCTTGAGGGAGAGCTCCTACGAGCAGTACTTC. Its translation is CASSLRESSYEQYF.

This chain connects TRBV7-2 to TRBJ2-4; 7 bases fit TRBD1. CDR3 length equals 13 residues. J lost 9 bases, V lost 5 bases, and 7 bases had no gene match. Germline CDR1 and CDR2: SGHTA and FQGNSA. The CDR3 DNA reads TGTGCCAGCAGCACACAGGGGTGGGGCATTCAGTACTTC. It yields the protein CASSTQGWGIQYF.

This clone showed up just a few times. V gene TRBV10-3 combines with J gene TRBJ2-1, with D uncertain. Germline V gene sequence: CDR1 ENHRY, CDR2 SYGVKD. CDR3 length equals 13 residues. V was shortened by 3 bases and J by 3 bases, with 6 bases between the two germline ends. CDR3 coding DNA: TGTGCCATCAGTGAAAAGAGCTACAATGAGCAGTTCTTC. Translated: CAISEKSYNEQFF.

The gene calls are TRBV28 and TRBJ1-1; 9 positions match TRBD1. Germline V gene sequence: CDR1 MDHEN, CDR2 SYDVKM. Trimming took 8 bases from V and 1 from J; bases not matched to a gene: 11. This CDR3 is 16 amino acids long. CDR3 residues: CASSFMRGQGNTEAFF. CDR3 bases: TGTGCCAGCTCCTTCATGAGGGGACAGGGGAACACTGAAGCTTTCTTT.

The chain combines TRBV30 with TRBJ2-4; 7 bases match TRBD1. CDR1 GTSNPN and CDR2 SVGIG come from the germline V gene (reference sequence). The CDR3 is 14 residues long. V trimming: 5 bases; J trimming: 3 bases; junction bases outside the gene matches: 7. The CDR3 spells CAWDRQGNKNIQYF. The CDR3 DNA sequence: TGTGCCTGGGACAGACAGGGTAACAAAAACATTCAGTACTTC.

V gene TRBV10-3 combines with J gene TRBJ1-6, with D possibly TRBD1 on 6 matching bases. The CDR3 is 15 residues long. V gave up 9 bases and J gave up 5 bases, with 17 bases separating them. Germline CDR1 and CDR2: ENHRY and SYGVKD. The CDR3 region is CAIGTSGNHNSPLHF. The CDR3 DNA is TGTGCCATAGGGACAAGCGGAAACCATAATTCACCCCTCCACTTT.

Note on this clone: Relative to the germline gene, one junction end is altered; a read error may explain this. CDR3 loop: CASSPVRGSGELFF. The DNA of the CDR3 is TGTGCTAGCAGCCCCGTCCGCGGTTCCGGGGAGCTGTTTTTT. The chain employs TRBV7-7 and TRBJ2-2, with D hard to call. CDR1 and CDR2 from the germline V gene are SSHAT and FNYEAQ (reference sequence). The length of the CDR3 is 14 residues.

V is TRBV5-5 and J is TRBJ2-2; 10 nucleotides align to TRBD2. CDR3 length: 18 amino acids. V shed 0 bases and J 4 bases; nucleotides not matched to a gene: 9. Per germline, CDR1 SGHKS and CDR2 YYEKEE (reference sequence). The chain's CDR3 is CASSLAGSGGPSTGELFF. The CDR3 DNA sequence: TGTGCCAGCAGCTTGGCCGGTAGCGGGGGGCCCTCCACCGGGGAGCTGTTTTTT.

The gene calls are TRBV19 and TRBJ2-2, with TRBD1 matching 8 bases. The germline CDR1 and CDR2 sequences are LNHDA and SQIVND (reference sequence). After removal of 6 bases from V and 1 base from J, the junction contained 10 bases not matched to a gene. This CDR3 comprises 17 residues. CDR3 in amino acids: CASSKGEGTGNTGELFF. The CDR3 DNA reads TGTGCCAGTAGCAAGGGAGAGGGGACAGGGAACACCGGGGAGCTGTTTTTT.

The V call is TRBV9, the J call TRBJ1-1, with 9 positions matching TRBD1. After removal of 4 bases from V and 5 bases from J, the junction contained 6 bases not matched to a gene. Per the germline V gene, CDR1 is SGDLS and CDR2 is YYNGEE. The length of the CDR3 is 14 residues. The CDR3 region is CASSIQGASTEAFF. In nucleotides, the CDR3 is TGTGCCAGCAGCATACAGGGGGCGAGTACTGAAGCTTTCTTT.

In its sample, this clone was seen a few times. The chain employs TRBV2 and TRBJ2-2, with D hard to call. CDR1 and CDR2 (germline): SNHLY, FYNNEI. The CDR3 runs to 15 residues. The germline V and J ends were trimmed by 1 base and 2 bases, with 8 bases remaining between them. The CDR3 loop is CASSEGATNTGELFF. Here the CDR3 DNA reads TGTGCCAGCAGTGAAGGGGCTACTAACACCGGGGAGCTGTTTTTT.

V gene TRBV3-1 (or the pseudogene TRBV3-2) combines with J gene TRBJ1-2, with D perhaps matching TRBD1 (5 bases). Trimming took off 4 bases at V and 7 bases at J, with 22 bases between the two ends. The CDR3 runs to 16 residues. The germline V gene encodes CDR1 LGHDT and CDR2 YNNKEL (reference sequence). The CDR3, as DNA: TGTGCCAGCAGCCTAGAGGACACGGCGCGGGGTAGTGGCTACACCTTC. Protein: CASSLEDTARGSGYTF.

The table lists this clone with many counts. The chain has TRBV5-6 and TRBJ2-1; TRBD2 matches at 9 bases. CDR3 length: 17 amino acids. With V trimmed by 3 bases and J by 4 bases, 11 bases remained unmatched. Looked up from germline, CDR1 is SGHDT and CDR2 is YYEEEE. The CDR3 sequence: CASSSLGSSGSYNEQFF. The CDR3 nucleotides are TGTGCCAGCAGCTCCCTCGGTAGTAGCGGGAGTTACAATGAGCAGTTCTTC.

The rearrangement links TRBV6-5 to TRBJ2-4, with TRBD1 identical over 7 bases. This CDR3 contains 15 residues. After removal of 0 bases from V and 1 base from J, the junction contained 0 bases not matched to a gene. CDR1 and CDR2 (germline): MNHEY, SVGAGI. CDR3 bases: TGTGCCAGCAGTTACTCGACAGGGGCCAAAAACATTCAGTACTTC. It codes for CASSYSTGAKNIQYF.

Written as DNA, the CDR3 is TGTGCCAGCAGACCGGTGGGGAGGCCCAACTATGGCTACACCTTC. Its protein product is CASRPVGRPNYGYTF. The chain carries TRBV28 and TRBJ1-2; D uncertain. Germline lookup yields CDR1 MDHEN and CDR2 SYDVKM. V was pared by 6 bases and J by 2 bases, with 16 bases between. The CDR3 has 15 residues.

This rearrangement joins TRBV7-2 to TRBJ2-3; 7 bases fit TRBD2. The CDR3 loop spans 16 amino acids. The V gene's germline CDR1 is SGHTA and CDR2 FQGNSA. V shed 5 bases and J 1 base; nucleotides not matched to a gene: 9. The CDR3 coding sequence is TGTGCCAGCAGCACGAAACTAGCGTCGGGCACAGATACGCAGTATTTT. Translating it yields CASSTKLASGTDTQYF.

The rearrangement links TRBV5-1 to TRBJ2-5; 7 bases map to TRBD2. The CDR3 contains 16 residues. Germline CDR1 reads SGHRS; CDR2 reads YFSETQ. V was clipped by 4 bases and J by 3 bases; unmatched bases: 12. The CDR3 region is CASSVWGGVWKETQYF. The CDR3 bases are TGCGCCAGCAGCGTATGGGGAGGGGTTTGGAAAGAGACCCAGTACTTC. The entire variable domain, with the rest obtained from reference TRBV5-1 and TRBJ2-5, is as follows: KAGVTQTPRYLIKTRGQQVTLSCSPISGHRSVSWYQQTPGQGLQFLFEYFSETQRNKGNFPGRFSGRQFSNSRSEMNVSTLELGDSALYLCASSVWGGVWKETQYFGPGTRLLVL.

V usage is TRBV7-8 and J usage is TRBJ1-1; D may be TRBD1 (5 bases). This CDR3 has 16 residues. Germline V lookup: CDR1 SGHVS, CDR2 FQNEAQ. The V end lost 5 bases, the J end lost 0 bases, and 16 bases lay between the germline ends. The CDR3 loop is CASSPQGGHMNTEAFF. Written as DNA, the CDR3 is TGTGCCAGCAGCCCGCAGGGCGGCCATATGAACACTGAAGCTTTCTTT.

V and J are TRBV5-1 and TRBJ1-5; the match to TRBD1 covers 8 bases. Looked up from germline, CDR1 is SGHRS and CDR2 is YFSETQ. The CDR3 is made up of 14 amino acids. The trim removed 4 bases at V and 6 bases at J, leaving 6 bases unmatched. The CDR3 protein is CASSPDRGGQPQHF. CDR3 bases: TGCGCCAGCAGCCCCGACAGGGGTGGTCAGCCCCAGCATTTT.

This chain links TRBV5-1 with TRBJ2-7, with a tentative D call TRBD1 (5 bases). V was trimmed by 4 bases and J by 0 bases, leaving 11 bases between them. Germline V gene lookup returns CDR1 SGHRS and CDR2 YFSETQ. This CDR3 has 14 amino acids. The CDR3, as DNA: TGCGCCAGCAGCCCCGGACAAAACTCCTACGAGCAGTACTTC. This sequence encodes CASSPGQNSYEQYF.

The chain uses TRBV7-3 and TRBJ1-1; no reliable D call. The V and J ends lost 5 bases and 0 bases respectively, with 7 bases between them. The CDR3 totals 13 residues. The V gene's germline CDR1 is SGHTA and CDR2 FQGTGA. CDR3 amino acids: CASSLQMNTEAFF. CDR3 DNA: TGTGCCAGCAGCCTCCAGATGAACACTGAAGCTTTCTTT.